Each of the 22 T cell receptor beta chains below was sequenced from the same sample in a study of T-cell reconstitution after alpha-beta-depleted transplantation in children. Unique molecular identifiers tagged the TCRbeta library. TCRdb re-called the PCR reads through MiXCR, storing one row per CDR3 protein. The sample consists of 350,000 to 450,000 distinct CDR3 sequences, roughly 22% of them appearing once. The material sequenced was PBMCs from the stem cell graft donor, taken from the stem cell graft. The receptors come from a human donor who donated a stem cell graft to a child with acute myeloid leukemia.

This clonotype was counted many times. The DNA of the CDR3 is TGCAGTGCTAGAGCTGGGGTAAAGACCTACGAGCAGTACTTC. This encodes CSARAGVKTYEQYF. The chain joins TRBV20-1 to TRBJ2-7; the D is unclear. Germline V gene sequence: CDR1 DFQATT, CDR2 SNEGSKA (reference sequence). The germline V and J ends were trimmed by 1 base and 2 bases, with 12 bases remaining between them. The CDR3 length is 14 residues.

V gene TRBV28 combines with J gene TRBJ2-1; D might be TRBD2 (5 bases). Per germline, CDR1 MDHEN and CDR2 SYDVKM. Trimming pared 6 bases from V and 0 bases from J, leaving 15 bases between. The CDR3 is 16 amino acids. Here the CDR3 reads CASSNSALSSYNEQFF. The DNA of the CDR3 is TGTGCCAGCAGCAATAGCGCCCTGAGCTCCTACAATGAGCAGTTCTTC.

There are a few counts of this clonotype. V is TRBV10-3 and J is TRBJ2-7; D perhaps matches TRBD2 (6 bases). Germline V gives CDR1 ENHRY, CDR2 SYGVKD. V lost 3 bases to trimming and J lost 5 bases, with 11 bases between them. The CDR3 is made up of 13 amino acids. In nucleotides, the CDR3 is TGTGCCATCAGTGAATCGGGGAGGAACGAGCAGTACTTC. This translates into CAISESGRNEQYF.

A few counts support this clonotype. This sequence joins TRBV7-2 and TRBJ2-5; 7 positions agree with TRBD1. The J segment lost 5 bases and the V segment lost 4 bases, leaving 7 bases of the junction unmatched. Germline CDR1 and CDR2: SGHTA and FQGNSA. The CDR3 extends over 14 amino acids. This CDR3 is CASSSDRPTETQYF. The DNA for the CDR3 is TGTGCCAGCAGCTCGGACAGGCCAACGGAGACCCAGTACTTC.

This clonotype has a handful of counts. The chain combines TRBV6-6 with TRBJ1-5; the D is unclear. Per the germline V gene, CDR1 is MNHNY and CDR2 is SVGAGI (reference sequence). The CDR3 extends over 13 amino acids. The germline V and J ends were trimmed by 2 bases and 5 bases, with 7 bases remaining between them. The CDR3 DNA is TGTGCCAGCAGTTACGAAGAAGATCAGCCCCAGCATTTT. It yields the protein CASSYEEDQPQHF.

This chain links TRBV20-1 with TRBJ2-2, with TRBD1 identical over 10 bases. Losses at the gene ends were 5 bases for V and 4 bases for J; bases not matched to a gene: 7. In germline, CDR1 is DFQATT, CDR2 SNEGSKA (reference sequence). The CDR3 length is 15 residues. The CDR3 region has the DNA TGCAGTGCTTTATCTCGGGACAGGGGCACCGGGGAGCTGTTTTTT. This codes for CSALSRDRGTGELFF.

The chain uses TRBV4-3 and TRBJ1-5, with D possibly matching TRBD1 (5 bases). The CDR3 length is 13 residues. Trimming removed 6 bases from V and 4 bases from J, with 10 bases in between. From germline, CDR1 is LGHNA and CDR2 YSLEER. Here the CDR3 reads CASSSQVNQPQHF. CDR3 in DNA: TGCGCCAGCAGTTCACAGGTAAATCAGCCCCAGCATTTT.

This clonotype was observed at least ten times. The V call is TRBV29-1, the J call TRBJ1-1; D may be TRBD1 (5 bases). Germline assignment: CDR1 SQVTM and CDR2 ANQGSEA. The CDR3 has 12 amino acids. V lost 8 bases and J lost 3, with 13 bases in between. CDR3 in DNA: TGCAGCATTAGACAGTATGACACTGAAGCTTTCTTT. As protein: CSIRQYDTEAFF.

V gene TRBV12-3 or TRBV12-4 combines with J gene TRBJ1-4; 9 bases agree with TRBD1. The CDR3 runs 14 residues. The J segment lost 8 bases and the V segment lost 6 bases, leaving 7 bases of the junction unmatched. The CDR3 loop is CASRRDREREKLFF. CDR3 in DNA: TGTGCCAGCAGGCGGGACAGGGAGCGGGAAAAACTGTTTTTT.

The sample holds a few counts of this clonotype. V gene TRBV4-3 combines with J gene TRBJ2-7, with 9 nucleotides matching TRBD2. Trimming cost V 2 bases and J 5 bases; bases outside gene matches: 7. The CDR3 is 15 residues long. Germline-derived CDR1 and CDR2 are LGHNA and YSLEER. This chain's CDR3 is CASSQNSGSSHEQYF. As DNA, the CDR3 is TGCGCCAGCAGCCAAAATAGCGGGAGTTCCCACGAGCAGTACTTC.

This clonotype was observed many times. The rearrangement joins TRBV2 to TRBJ2-1, with 11 bases identical to TRBD2. This CDR3 is 15 amino acids long. The V gene end was trimmed by 6 bases and the J gene end by 9 bases; junction bases not matched to a gene: 10. Germline CDR1 and CDR2: SNHLY and FYNNEI. CDR3 residues: CASSALAGGFSEQFF. The CDR3 DNA reads TGTGCCAGCAGCGCTCTAGCGGGAGGATTTAGTGAGCAGTTCTTC.

The chain has TRBV7-8 and TRBJ2-5, with D uncertain. The V gene lost 2 bases and the J gene lost 5 bases, with 9 bases spanning the gap. CDR1 is SGHVS, CDR2 FQNEAQ, per germline. This CDR3 spans 13 amino acids. For the CDR3, the DNA is TGTGCCAGCAGCTTAAGGACCCATGAGACCCAGTACTTC. It codes for CASSLRTHETQYF.

This clonotype turned up a few times. The gene calls are TRBV5-6 and TRBJ2-1, with 7 bases fitting TRBD2. Per the germline V gene, CDR1 is SGHDT and CDR2 is YYEEEE. Trimming at V came to 0 bases and at J to 1 base, leaving 4 bases not matched to a gene. This CDR3 region has 16 residues. CDR3 bases: TGTGCCAGCAGCTTGGACCCTAGCGGTTCCTACAATGAGCAGTTCTTC. It codes for CASSLDPSGSYNEQFF. Combining the CDR3 with reference TRBV5-6 and TRBJ2-1 gives the whole variable domain DAGVTQSPTHLIKTRGQQVTLRCSPKSGHDTVSWYQQALGQGPQFIFQYYEEEERQRGNFPDRFSGHQFPNYSSELNVNALLLGDSALYLCASSLDPSGSYNEQFFGPGTRLTVL.

In its sample, this clonotype was seen many times. The chain couples TRBV6-1 to TRBJ2-3; 9 bases line up with TRBD1. The V segment lost 5 bases and the J segment 4 bases; nucleotides outside the gene matches: 7. The CDR3 loop spans 15 amino acids. Germline V gene lookup returns CDR1 MNHNS and CDR2 SASEGT. CDR3 residues: CASSQQGARADTQYF. As DNA, the CDR3 is TGTGCCAGCAGTCAACAGGGGGCTCGCGCAGATACGCAGTATTTT.

V and J are TRBV20-1 and TRBJ2-7; 7 nucleotides line up with TRBD1. Losses at the gene ends were 2 bases for V and 4 bases for J; bases not matched to a gene: 2. Germline V gene sequence: CDR1 DFQATT, CDR2 SNEGSKA (reference sequence). The CDR3 is 12 amino acids. Written as DNA, the CDR3 is TGCAGTGCTAGAAAACAGGGGTACGAGCAGTACTTC. The encoded protein is CSARKQGYEQYF.

The chain recombines TRBV5-6 with TRBJ2-3; 8 bases align to TRBD2. V shed 4 bases, J shed 6 bases, and the junction held 7 bases outside the gene matches. Germline values: CDR1 SGHDT, CDR2 YYEEEE. This CDR3 spans 14 amino acids. The CDR3 coding sequence is TGTGCCAGCAGCCAGGGACTAGTAACTGATACGCAGTATTTT. Encoded protein: CASSQGLVTDTQYF.

The V gene is TRBV12-3 or TRBV12-4, the J gene TRBJ2-5; D is unresolved. V was clipped by 4 bases and J by 0 bases, with 3 bases between them. This CDR3 has 12 amino acids. CDR3 sequence reads: CASSWYQETQYF. The CDR3 bases are TGTGCCAGCAGTTGGTACCAAGAGACCCAGTACTTC.

This clonotype was observed many times. The J gene is TRBJ2-3, the V gene TRBV12-3 or TRBV12-4; the D is unclear. There are 11 residues in the CDR3. The V and J ends lost 3 bases and 6 bases respectively, with 4 bases between them. In DNA, the CDR3 is TGTGCCAGCAGTTTGTTGGATACGCAGTATTTT. This gives the protein CASSLLDTQYF.

This clonotype showed up many times. The chain joins TRBV10-3 to TRBJ2-6; 8 bases are a match to TRBD2. The CDR3 covers 17 residues. Germline V gives CDR1 ENHRY, CDR2 SYGVKD. The J segment lost 1 base and the V segment lost 10 bases, leaving 12 bases of the junction unmatched. CDR3 loop: CATLGGAGVSGANVLTF. The DNA of the CDR3 is TGTGCCACCCTTGGTGGAGCGGGAGTTTCTGGGGCCAACGTCCTGACTTTC.

The chain links TRBV28 to TRBJ2-2, with 7 bases fitting TRBD1. Germline V gene lookup returns CDR1 MDHEN and CDR2 SYDVKM. Unmatched junction bases numbered 11, after V lost 3 bases and J lost 1 base. This CDR3 has 18 amino acids. DNA of the CDR3: TGTGCCAGCAGTTTTCCCCAAACAGGGGCCAAGAACACCGGGGAGCTGTTTTTT. This codes for CASSFPQTGAKNTGELFF.

This clonotype turned up a few times. V is TRBV7-8 and J is TRBJ2-1; 7 bases map to TRBD2. The J segment lost 7 bases and the V segment lost 5 bases, leaving 8 bases of the junction unmatched. The CDR3 has 14 amino acids. Germline V gives CDR1 SGHVS, CDR2 FQNEAQ. In DNA, the CDR3 is TGTGCCAGCAGCCTCCGGCGGGAGAAGAATGAGCAGTTCTTC. Translating it yields CASSLRREKNEQFF.

The chain carries TRBV12-3 or TRBV12-4 and TRBJ1-5; D gene ambiguous. CDR3 length: 12 amino acids. V shed 6 bases and J shed 12 bases, with 15 bases lying between them. CDR3 sequence: CASSPDTLVQHF. The CDR3 DNA sequence: TGTGCCAGCAGCCCAGACACCTTAGTCCAGCATTTT.